This is a list of T cell receptor beta chains from one sample in a study of Graves' ophthalmopathy and Graves' hyperthyroidism. In TCRdb, the multiplex PCR reads were re-called with MiXCR into one record per CDR3 protein. The sample carries approximately 500,000 distinct CDR3 sequences, 13% to 15% recorded once. Input material: blood. These receptors were obtained from a woman in her thirties with Graves' ophthalmopathy. CDR3s include the opening cysteine and the closing phenylalanine or tryptophan. Fields, in order: D gene, clone size, J gene, V gene, CDR3 DNA, CDR3 protein. A D gene is named only where the DNA matches it firmly. Not all rows give a size; the values are once, few, many and, for expanded clones, a class.

D: NA; size: NA; J: TRBJ1-1; V: TRBV25-1; DNA: TGTGCCAGCAAAGCTAGCTCCACTGAAGCTTTCTTT; CDR3: CASKASSTEAFF
D: NA; size: many; J: TRBJ2-7; V: TRBV12-5; DNA: TGTGCTAGTGGTCCCACCGCGCAGAGCTACGAGCAGTACTTC; CDR3: CASGPTAQSYEQYF
D: NA; size: many; J: TRBJ2-7; V: TRBV12-3/TRBV12-4; DNA: TGTGCCAGCAGTTTTAGCAGGGACCCCTACGAGCAGTACTTC; CDR3: CASSFSRDPYEQYF
D: NA; size: many; J: TRBJ2-3; V: TRBV27; DNA: TGTGCCAGCAGTTTATCCGGGGGAGATACGCAGTATTTT; CDR3: CASSLSGGDTQYF
D: NA; size: many; J: TRBJ1-2; V: TRBV7-8; DNA: TGTGCCAGCAGCCGTATAGAGGACCTCTCGAGATTCGGCTACACCTTC; CDR3: CASSRIEDLSRFGYTF
D: NA; size: NA; J: TRBJ2-1; V: TRBV4-1; DNA: TGCGCCAGCAGCCAACCCCCTCTAGAGAGCGAGCAGTTCTTC; CDR3: CASSQPPLESEQFF
D: NA; size: few; J: TRBJ2-2; V: TRBV6-2/TRBV6-3; DNA: TGTGCCAGCAGTCCCCATGGTGAGGTGGGGGAGCTGTTTTTT; CDR3: CASSPHGEVGELFF
D: NA; size: many; J: TRBJ1-1; V: TRBV12-3/TRBV12-4; DNA: TGTGCCAGCAGTTTAAGACAGATAGATGAAGCTTTCTTT; CDR3: CASSLRQIDEAFF
D: NA; size: many; J: TRBJ2-5; V: TRBV28; DNA: TGTGCCAGCAGTTTTATGGAGGGCGATCAAGAGACCCAGTACTTC; CDR3: CASSFMEGDQETQYF
D: TRBD2; size: NA; J: TRBJ2-3; V: TRBV6-2/TRBV6-3; DNA: TGTGCCAGCAGACAGCTAGCGGGAGGCACAGATACGCAGTATTTT; CDR3: CASRQLAGGTDTQYF
D: NA; size: NA; J: TRBJ2-2; V: TRBV30; DNA: TGTGCCTGGAGTGTGGGATCCACCGGGGAGCTGTTTTTT; CDR3: CAWSVGSTGELFF
D: NA; size: NA; J: TRBJ2-7; V: TRBV20-1; DNA: TGCAGTGCTAGGGTCCTACGGGGGAACTACGAGCAGTACTTC; CDR3: CSARVLRGNYEQYF
D: NA; size: many; J: TRBJ2-5; V: TRBV6-2/TRBV6-3; DNA: TGTGCCAGCAGGCGTTACAGGACCCAAGAGACCCAGTACTTC; CDR3: CASRRYRTQETQYF
D: TRBD1; size: many; J: TRBJ2-7; V: TRBV13; DNA: TGTGCCAGCAGCCCCCGGGACAGGGGGCTATACGAGCAGTACTTC; CDR3: CASSPRDRGLYEQYF
D: TRBD1; size: few; J: TRBJ2-7; V: TRBV3-1; DNA: TGTGCCAGCAGCCGATCCGCAGGGGGCGAGAGGTACGAGCAGTACTTC; CDR3: CASSRSAGGERYEQYF
D: NA; size: many; J: TRBJ2-5; V: TRBV27; DNA: TGTGCCAGCAGTCCTGTGGGCACCTTCCGGACCCAGTACTTC; CDR3: CASSPVGTFRTQYF
D: NA; size: NA; J: TRBJ2-5; V: TRBV3-1; DNA: TGTGCCAGCAGCCAAGATAATCTAGCCGGAAAGACCCAGTACTTC; CDR3: CASSQDNLAGKTQYF
D: NA; size: many; J: TRBJ1-2; V: TRBV4-1; DNA: TGCGCCAGCAGCCGAGCCTTACAGGGAGCAGATGGCTACACCTTC; CDR3: CASSRALQGADGYTF
D: NA; size: many; J: TRBJ2-2; V: TRBV11-2; DNA: TGTGCCAGCAGCTCCCCCAGGGCAGTCTCGAACACCGGGGAGCTGTTTTTT; CDR3: CASSSPRAVSNTGELFF
D: NA; size: many; J: TRBJ2-7; V: TRBV28; DNA: TGTGCCAGCAGTTCCCGGACAGCCAGCTATTACGAGCAGTACTTC; CDR3: CASSSRTASYYEQYF
D: TRBD1; size: many; J: TRBJ2-7; V: TRBV27; DNA: TGTGCCAGCAGTTTAACCCTCGACAGGGGGTACGAGCAGTACTTC; CDR3: CASSLTLDRGYEQYF
D: NA; size: NA; J: TRBJ2-7; V: TRBV28; DNA: TGTGCCAGTACTCCGACGACAGAAGGCTACGAGCAGTACTTC; CDR3: CASTPTTEGYEQYF
D: NA; size: many; J: TRBJ2-5; V: TRBV20-1; DNA: TGCAGTGCTAACAGGCTCGAAGAGACCCAGTACTTC; CDR3: CSANRLEETQYF
D: NA; size: many; J: TRBJ2-4; V: TRBV7-2; DNA: TGTGCCAGCAGCCAATTAGCCAAAAACATTCAGTACTTC; CDR3: CASSQLAKNIQYF
D: NA; size: NA; J: TRBJ1-2; V: TRBV5-1; DNA: TGCGCCAGCAGCACCCAACAGGGCAACTATGGCTACACCTTC; CDR3: CASSTQQGNYGYTF